This entry describes one TCR beta chain. The antigen is not known. This sample stems from a study of brain T cells in children with intractable seizures. The CDR3 extends over 20 amino acids. Germline-derived CDR1 and CDR2 are KGHDR and SFDVKD. The J segment lost 5 bases and the V segment lost 0 bases, leaving 15 bases of the junction unmatched. Here immunoSEQ multiplex PCR was the method, and the copy in TCRdb shows in-frame clones only, minus some. The sample has hundreds of thousands of clones; over 85% are singletons. Stated time point: blood from clinic visit 5 months post-surgery; TSC patient then seizure free. Patients received at least one anti-epileptic drug before surgery. General observations from the study: Pre-surgery blood may have been undersampled, hiding some clones. Only CDR3 sequence similarity suggested viral specificity, without known HCMV serostatus.

The chain carries TRBV24-1 and TRBJ1-2; 12 bases are a match to TRBD1. This TCR came from a boy under three years old with tuberous sclerosis and intractable seizures. The source material was peripheral blood, sampled more than 4 months after surgery. CDR3 sequence (DNA): TGTGCCACCAGTGATTTGGGGGCCCTCCGGGGACAGGGGGCGGTTTATGGCTACACCTTC. Its translation: CATSDLGALRGQGAVYGYTF.